This entry is about one T cell receptor (beta chain). This specimen belongs to a study of T cell repertoires in aging, cancer and after chemotherapy. CDR3 size: 14 residues. Losses at the gene ends were 2 bases for V and 7 bases for J; bases not matched to a gene: 7. CDR1 is MNHEY, CDR2 SVGAGI, per germline. The template was genomic DNA from peripheral blood, not RNA. Rearranged V-D-J TRB sequences were amplified with a mixed TRB-A/B primer pool. From the multiplex PCR reads, TCRdb called clonotypes with MiXCR, one entry per CDR3 protein. The sample lists about 1,700 distinct CDR3 sequences, about three fifths occurring once.

Sequencing was done on a sample of blood. The V call is TRBV6-5, the J call TRBJ1-2, with 7 bases aligning to TRBD1. This clonotype was obtained from a human donor with a solid tumor. CDR3 loop: CASSYRGDRVGYTF. The CDR3 bases are TGTGCCAGCAGTTACCGTGGAGACAGGGTTGGCTACACCTTC.